The 20 T cell receptor beta chains below were found in one sample sequenced in a study of regulatory T cells in long-lasting Graves disease. Assembly of TCR beta libraries relied on iRepertoire HTBI primers together with Arm-PCR of CDR3 regions. TCRdb called the multiplex PCR reads again in MiXCR, with one record for every CDR3 protein. This table holds about 200,000 distinct CDR3 sequences, around 19% found once. Noted time point: newly diagnosed GD, antithyroid drugs for less than 3 months. PBMC-extracted RNA yielded the TCR library. Sample: peripheral blood mononuclear cells (PBMCs), taken at new diagnosis, from a patient treated with antithyroid drugs. The receptors stem from a female donor with Graves disease.

This clonotype has ten or more counts. V is TRBV11-1 and J is TRBJ2-5, with 12 bases that match TRBD2. Germline CDR1 is SGHAT and CDR2 is FQDESV (reference sequence). V trimming: 5 bases; J trimming: 3 bases; junction bases outside the gene matches: 1. CDR3 length: 14 residues. The CDR3 protein is CASSRTSGKETQYF. DNA of the CDR3: TGTGCCAGCAGCCGGACTAGCGGGAAAGAGACCCAGTACTTC.

This clonotype was seen repeatedly, ten times or more. The chain recombines TRBV10-2 with TRBJ1-1; the D is unclear. Trimming left V 2 bases short and J 2 bases short, with 6 bases between. CDR3 length: 13 residues. CDR1 is WSHSY, CDR2 SAAADI, per germline. CDR3 region: CASSEGRNTEAFF. CDR3 nucleotide sequence: TGCGCCAGCAGTGAGGGGAGAAACACTGAAGCTTTCTTT.

This clonotype was seen at least ten times. V and J are TRBV20-1 and TRBJ2-3; D is unclear. V lost 2 bases and J lost 4, with 16 bases in between. CDR3 length equals 15 residues. Germline V gene data show CDR1 as DFQATT and CDR2 as SNEGSKA (reference sequence). The DNA for the CDR3 is TGCAGTGCTAGAACCCCCTGGGGTGTTCCAGATACGCAGTATTTT. The encoded protein is CSARTPWGVPDTQYF.

This clonotype was observed many times. For the CDR3, the DNA is TGCAGCGGCCAACTAGCGGGAGTTAACAATGAGCAGTTCTTC. Protein: CSGQLAGVNNEQFF. The chain has TRBV29-1 and TRBJ2-1, with 11 positions matching TRBD2. CDR3 length equals 14 residues. The germline V gene has CDR1 SQVTM and CDR2 ANQGSEA. With 7 bases clipped from V and 5 bases from J, the junction kept 7 bases outside the gene matches.

In this sample, this clonotype turned up many times. The chain joins TRBV20-1 to TRBJ2-7, with 10 bases identical to TRBD2. The CDR3 has 14 residues. The germline gives CDR1 DFQATT, CDR2 SNEGSKA (reference sequence). Losses at the gene ends were 3 bases for V and 6 bases for J; bases not matched to a gene: 8. The CDR3 loop is CSASGLAEKGEQYF. For the CDR3, the DNA is TGCAGTGCTAGTGGACTAGCGGAAAAGGGCGAGCAGTACTTC.

This clonotype was observed many times. The DNA of the CDR3 is TGTGCCAGCAGTTTTGGGAGCCTTAGCAATCAGCCCCAGCATTTT. As protein: CASSFGSLSNQPQHF. The chain employs TRBV12-3 or TRBV12-4 and TRBJ1-5; D is undetermined. The germline V and J ends were trimmed by 3 bases and 0 bases, with 9 bases remaining between them. The CDR3 is made up of 15 amino acids.

This clonotype appeared many times. This rearrangement joins TRBV19 to TRBJ2-7; TRBD1 aligns across 10 bases. After removal of 4 bases from V and 5 bases from J, the junction contained 5 bases not matched to a gene. The CDR3 has 14 amino acids. Germline CDR1 LNHDA, CDR2 SQIVND (reference sequence). In nucleotides, the CDR3 is TGTGCCAGTAGTAAGGGGACAGGGGAGAACGAGCAGTACTTC. Translation: CASSKGTGENEQYF.

The sample holds many counts of this clonotype. The chain has TRBV7-9 and TRBJ2-5, with a tentative D call TRBD1 (6 bases). Germline CDR1 and CDR2: SEHNR and FQNEAQ (reference sequence). The V and J ends lost 3 bases and 1 base respectively, with 21 bases between them. The CDR3 runs to 18 residues. CDR3 sequence reads: CASSFGVSRTATQETQYF. CDR3 in DNA: TGTGCCAGCAGCTTCGGTGTATCCAGGACAGCAACCCAAGAGACCCAGTACTTC.

This clonotype was observed many times. This chain links TRBV18 with TRBJ2-5; D is ambiguous. The CDR3 is 13 amino acids. With 11 bases removed from V and 3 bases from J, the gap between germline ends came to 16 bases. From germline, CDR1 is KGHSH and CDR2 LQKENI. The CDR3 is CAACGDYEETQYF. CDR3 DNA: TGTGCCGCCTGTGGTGATTATGAAGAGACCCAGTACTTC.

This clonotype has only a few counts. The V and J genes are TRBV20-1 and TRBJ2-6; TRBD1 is a possible D gene (6 bases). The germline gives CDR1 DFQATT, CDR2 SNEGSKA (reference sequence). The CDR3 runs to 14 residues. Trimming removed 4 bases at V and 0 bases at J, with 7 bases between. The CDR3 DNA follows: TGCAGTGCTACACAGGGCTCTGGGGCCAACGTCCTGACTTTC. This gives the protein CSATQGSGANVLTF.

In its sample, this clonotype was seen many times. The J gene is TRBJ2-7, the V gene TRBV20-1, with D possibly being TRBD2 (6 bases). The germline CDR1 and CDR2 sequences are DFQATT and SNEGSKA (reference sequence). V shed 5 bases and J shed 5 bases, with 19 bases lying between them. This CDR3 spans 14 amino acids. The CDR3 sequence: CSASPSGRPNEQYF. The DNA of the CDR3 is TGCAGTGCTTCCCCTAGTGGGAGGCCTAACGAGCAGTACTTC.

As to this clonotype: A far larger clone is off by one base, so a read error is likely. This chain connects TRBV7-9 to TRBJ2-7, with 9 bases fitting TRBD1. CDR1 SEHNR and CDR2 FQNEAQ come from the germline V gene (reference sequence). This CDR3 is built from 15 residues. V was clipped by 4 bases and J by 5 bases; unmatched bases: 9. The CDR3 sequence: CASSSSGQGSHEQYF. In DNA form, the CDR3 reads TGTGCCAGCAGCTCCTCGGGACAGGGATCACACGAGCAGTACTTC.

This clonotype was counted ten times or more. The V gene is TRBV3-1, the J gene TRBJ2-7; TRBD1 aligns across 8 bases. This CDR3 spans 15 amino acids. In germline, CDR1 is LGHDT, CDR2 YNNKEL (reference sequence). Germline trimming cut 3 bases from V and 4 bases from J; bases unmatched to any gene: 8. The CDR3 here is CASSHVYRGTYEQYF. The CDR3 DNA sequence: TGTGCCAGCAGCCACGTTTACAGGGGGACGTACGAGCAGTACTTC.

The sample holds many counts of this clonotype. This CDR3 is CASSLEWTYEQYF. In DNA form, the CDR3 reads TGTGCCAGCAGCTTAGAGTGGACCTACGAGCAGTACTTC. The V gene is TRBV11-2, the J gene TRBJ2-7; no definite D call. The CDR3 sequence is 13 residues long. Germline values: CDR1 SGHAT, CDR2 FQNNGV. V gave up 0 bases and J gave up 2 bases, with 5 bases separating them.

The chain recombines TRBV20-1 with TRBJ2-1, with 7 bases that match TRBD2. J lost 2 bases, V lost 6 bases, and 7 bases had no gene match. Germline lookup yields CDR1 DFQATT and CDR2 SNEGSKA (reference sequence). The CDR3 length is 14 residues. The CDR3 here is CSAPERDPYNEQFF. In nucleotides, the CDR3 is TGCAGTGCCCCGGAGCGGGACCCCTACAATGAGCAGTTCTTC.

This clonotype was detected many times. The chain joins TRBV7-9 to TRBJ1-1, with 10 bases that match TRBD1. The CDR3 loop spans 15 amino acids. Looked up from germline, CDR1 is SEHNR and CDR2 is FQNEAQ (reference sequence). J was trimmed by 4 bases and V by 6 bases; bases with no gene match: 8. DNA for the CDR3: TGTGCCAGCAGGGGACAGGGGAATGGTGGCACTGAAGCTTTCTTT. Translated: CASRGQGNGGTEAFF.

A note on this clonotype: A far bigger clonotype differs at one base, so this is likely a read error. The chain carries TRBV7-9 and TRBJ2-1; 8 nucleotides match TRBD1. This CDR3 is built from 12 residues. The junction had 3 bases not matched to a gene; V was cut back by 4 bases and J by 10 bases. Germline V gene data show CDR1 as SEHNR and CDR2 as FQNEAQ (reference sequence). The CDR3 sequence is CASSSTGDEQFF. CDR3 DNA sequence: TGTGCCAGCAGCTCGACAGGGGACGAGCAGTTCTTC. The full variable domain, in which reference TRBV7-9 and TRBJ2-1 provide the parts outside the CDR3, is DTGVSQNPRHKITKRGQNVTFRCDPISEHNRLYWYRQTLGQGPEFLTYFQNEAQLEKSRLLSDRFSAERPKGSFSTLEIQRTEQGDSAMYLCASSSTGDEQFFGPGTRLTVL.

Many counts were recorded for this clonotype. V is TRBV7-2 and J is TRBJ2-5; 9 bases are a match to TRBD2. Germline V CDR1 and CDR2: SGHTA, FQGNSA. The V and J ends lost 4 bases and 2 bases, in that order; junction bases with no gene match: 8. This CDR3 is built from 16 residues. Here the CDR3 DNA reads TGTGCCAGCAGCTCCGGACTAGCGAGGGGGCAAGAGACCCAGTACTTC. Amino acid sequence: CASSSGLARGQETQYF.

This clonotype has a count of ten or more. The chain joins TRBV7-2 to TRBJ2-5; no firm D call. The germline V and J ends were trimmed by 6 bases and 5 bases, with 16 bases remaining between them. This CDR3 has 14 residues. Germline CDR1 reads SGHTA; CDR2 reads FQGNSA. The chain's CDR3 is CASSHGGVWETQYF. The CDR3 DNA follows: TGTGCCAGCAGTCACGGTGGAGTTTGGGAGACCCAGTACTTC.

The sample holds many counts of this clonotype. The chain recombines TRBV18 with TRBJ1-4, with D perhaps matching TRBD1 (5 bases). The V end was cut by 3 bases, the J end by 8 bases, with 16 bases between. This CDR3 spans 15 amino acids. Germline CDR1 and CDR2: KGHSH and LQKENI. The CDR3 DNA reads TGTGCCAGCTCACCGCCCGACAGATTGAACGAAAAACTGTTTTTT. Amino acid sequence: CASSPPDRLNEKLFF.